Shown below are 8 T cell receptor beta chains from a single sample sequenced in a study of cytomegalovirus exposure and HLA in healthy donors. The PCR made use of 60 Vbeta and 13 Jbeta primers. Sequenced by immunoSEQ multiplex PCR; TCRdb stores in-frame clones only, minus some. The sample yields some 180,000 clones, 77% seen once. The sample comprised PBMCs. All receptors come from a man younger than 30 in good health and CMV-seronegative.

This clone was counted only a few times. This chain joins TRBV9 and TRBJ2-7, with 12 bases lining up with TRBD1. Germline V gene sequence: CDR1 SGDLS, CDR2 YYNGEE. The trim removed 0 bases at V and 3 bases at J, leaving 10 bases unmatched. This CDR3 is built from 18 residues. CDR3 in amino acids: CASSVGPGGQGAGYEQYF. The CDR3 DNA follows: TGTGCCAGCAGCGTAGGACCGGGGGGACAGGGGGCGGGCTACGAGCAGTACTTC.

The chain couples TRBV6-5 to TRBJ2-7, with unresolved D. Trimming pared 2 bases from V and 0 bases from J, leaving 11 bases between. Looked up from germline, CDR1 is MNHEY and CDR2 is SVGAGI. The CDR3 totals 15 residues. CDR3 coding DNA: TGTGCCAGCAGTTACCAGACTGTTGCCTCCTACGAGCAGTACTTC. Its translation: CASSYQTVASYEQYF.

The J gene is TRBJ2-7, the V gene TRBV4-3, with 9 bases aligning to TRBD2. The CDR3 has 14 amino acids. Germline CDR1 reads LGHNA; CDR2 reads YSLEER. With 4 bases clipped from V and 4 bases from J, the junction kept 5 bases outside the gene matches. This CDR3 is CASSPAGGLYEQYF. The CDR3 nucleotides read TGCGCCAGCAGCCCTGCGGGGGGGCTTTACGAGCAGTACTTC.

This chain joins TRBV30 and TRBJ2-5, with a possible D match to TRBD1 (5 bases). Germline CDR1 reads GTSNPN; CDR2 reads SVGIG (reference sequence). Trimming shortened V by 0 bases and J by 11 bases, and 16 bases separated the two germline ends. The CDR3 sequence is 13 residues long. CDR3 sequence (DNA): TGTGCCTGGAGTGTTGGGGCCGGGCGTGAGCAGTACTTC. Its translation is CAWSVGAGREQYF. Using reference TRBV30 and TRBJ2-5 for the parts outside the CDR3, the full variable domain is SQTIHQWPATLVQPVGSPLSLECTVEGTSNPNLYWYRQAAGRGLQLLFYSVGIGQISSEVPQNLSASRPQDRQFILSSKKLLLSDSGFYLCAWSVGAGREQYFGPGTRLLVL.

A remark on this clone: Sequence at one end of the junction differs from germline and may be a read error. Other DNA sequences in this sample translate to the same CDR3. The chain couples TRBV6-5 to TRBJ2-4; 9 bases align to TRBD1. The CDR3 covers 15 residues. CDR1 MNHEY and CDR2 SVGAGI come from the germline V gene. The CDR3 sequence is CASSYHGTGWSIQYF. DNA of the CDR3: TGTGCCAGCAGTTACCACGGGACAGGGTGGAGCATTCAGTATTTC.

The gene calls are TRBV19 and TRBJ1-2, with 7 positions matching TRBD1. The CDR3 contains 13 residues. Germline assignment: CDR1 LNHDA and CDR2 SQIVND (reference sequence). Trimming removed 7 bases from V and 7 bases from J; junction bases left unmatched: 9. CDR3 DNA: TGTGCCAGTAATCGAAGGGGGCCGGGTGGCTACACCTTC. Translating gives CASNRRGPGGYTF.

V usage is TRBV6-1 and J usage is TRBJ2-7; TRBD1 aligns across 8 bases. The germline CDR1 and CDR2 sequences are MNHNS and SASEGT. The CDR3 loop spans 15 amino acids. The junction had 6 bases not matched to a gene; V was cut back by 2 bases and J by 3 bases. The chain's CDR3 is CASSEMDRASYEQYF. The CDR3 DNA follows: TGTGCCAGCAGTGAAATGGACAGGGCAAGCTACGAGCAGTACTTC.

The chain joins TRBV4-1 to TRBJ2-7, with D tentatively TRBD2 (5 bases). Germline V gene lookup returns CDR1 MGHRA and CDR2 YSYEKL. The CDR3 consists of 17 residues. Trimming removed 1 base from V and 2 bases from J, with 18 bases in between. In nucleotides, the CDR3 is TGCGCCAGCAGCCAAGCAACTGGGGTGGAGGTTCCCTACGAGCAGTACTTC. As protein: CASSQATGVEVPYEQYF.